One sample yielded the 27 T cell receptor beta chains listed below, sequenced in a study of T-cell reconstitution after alpha-beta-depleted transplantation in children. As it was prepared, the TCRbeta library received unique molecular identifiers. MiXCR, applied by TCRdb to the PCR reads, yields one record per CDR3 protein. The sample includes about 190,000 distinct CDR3 sequences, 6% to 7% of them seen just once. The sample here was PBMCs from the stem cell graft donor, taken from the stem cell graft. These receptors were collected from a human donor who donated a stem cell graft to a child with Wiskott-Aldrich syndrome.

This clonotype was counted ten times or more. The chain has TRBV27 and TRBJ2-1; 9 bases map to TRBD2. Germline lookup yields CDR1 MNHEY and CDR2 SMNVEV (reference sequence). Trimming removed 5 bases from V and 9 bases from J; junction bases left unmatched: 5. This CDR3 has 13 residues. Written as DNA, the CDR3 is TGTGCCAGCAGTCCGGGACTAGCAGTTGAGCAGTTCTTC. Protein sequence: CASSPGLAVEQFF.

In this sample, this clonotype turned up many times. The J gene is TRBJ1-2, the V gene TRBV25-1, with 9 bases aligning to TRBD1. The germline CDR1 and CDR2 sequences are MGHDK and SYGVNS. V lost 3 bases to trimming and J lost 3 bases; unmatched junction nucleotides: 5. This CDR3 comprises 15 residues. The CDR3 DNA sequence: TGTGCCAGCAGTGATCGACAGGGGGAGTACTATGGCTACACCTTC. It specifies CASSDRQGEYYGYTF.

The chain combines TRBV12-3 or TRBV12-4 with TRBJ2-1, with TRBD2 identical over 11 bases. This CDR3 is built from 17 residues. J was trimmed by 6 bases and V by 0 bases; bases with no gene match: 7. The CDR3 bases are TGTGCCAGCAGTTTAGCTCTTAGCGGGAGGGCCGTCAATGAGCAGTTCTTC. This encodes CASSLALSGRAVNEQFF.

In its sample, this clonotype was seen many times. The junction shows a germline mismatch at one end, possibly a read error. The chain combines TRBV7-8 with TRBJ2-1; D is unresolved. CDR1 is SGHVS, CDR2 FQNEAQ, per germline. CDR3 length: 11 residues. Here the CDR3 DNA reads TGTGCCAGCAGCTCCCCGACGGGCCACGAGTTC. Its translation is CASSSPTGHEF.

The sample holds many counts of this clonotype. This chain links TRBV12-3 or TRBV12-4 with TRBJ2-1; 7 positions agree with TRBD1. This CDR3 has 15 amino acids. Germline trimming cut 4 bases from V and 12 bases from J; bases unmatched to any gene: 15. The CDR3 coding sequence is TGTGCCAGCAGTTACACCGGGACAGTCGTACCGGGGCAGTTCTTC. Translation gives CASSYTGTVVPGQFF.

V usage is TRBV28 and J usage is TRBJ1-2; 7 bases map to TRBD1. The germline gives CDR1 MDHEN, CDR2 SYDVKM. J was trimmed by 5 bases and V by 8 bases; bases with no gene match: 5. The CDR3 has 12 residues. The CDR3, as DNA: TGTGCCAGCTTTGCCAGGGGGTATGGCTACACCTTC. It specifies CASFARGYGYTF.

This clonotype was seen ten or more times. The CDR3 region is CASSQDIPGEDYGYTF. The CDR3 nucleotides read TGTGCCAGCAGCCAAGATATCCCCGGGGAAGACTATGGCTACACCTTC. This chain uses TRBV4-2 with TRBJ1-2; D is unclear. This CDR3 region has 16 residues. V gave up 0 bases and J gave up 3 bases, with 14 bases separating them. Per germline, CDR1 LGHNA and CDR2 YNFKEQ.

In its sample, this clonotype was seen many times. The rearrangement uses TRBV7-8 and TRBJ2-3, with D hard to call. The CDR3 is 15 residues long. CDR1 is SGHVS and CDR2 is FQNEAQ in the germline V gene. The V gene lost 3 bases and the J gene lost 0 bases, with 10 bases spanning the gap. The CDR3 coding sequence is TGTGCCAGCAGCTTTGCCCCTTTCAGCACAGATACGCAGTATTTT. Its protein is CASSFAPFSTDTQYF.

J is TRBJ2-6 and V is TRBV27, with D hard to call. Germline V gene sequence: CDR1 MNHEY, CDR2 SMNVEV (reference sequence). The CDR3 length is 17 residues. Trimming took off 4 bases at V and 0 bases at J, with 13 bases between the two ends. The chain's CDR3 is CASSSKGRRSGANVLTF. CDR3 coding DNA: TGTGCCAGCAGTTCGAAAGGGCGTCGCTCTGGGGCCAACGTCCTGACTTTC.

Ten or more counts support this clonotype. The chain employs TRBV21-1 and TRBJ1-1; the table's D call, TRBD1, was not checked against the DNA. TRBV21-1 is flagged as a pseudogene. The CDR3 sequence is 14 residues long. The CDR3 DNA sequence: TGTGCCAGCAGCGGCCGGGTAGGTAACACTGAAGCTTTCTTT. Its protein product is CASSGRVGNTEAFF.

The rearrangement joins TRBV6-1 to TRBJ2-2; possibly TRBD1 or TRBD2 for D (5 bases each). The V end was cut by 7 bases, the J end by 5 bases, with 23 bases between. The germline V gene has CDR1 MNHNS and CDR2 SASEGT. CDR3 length: 17 residues. Here the CDR3 reads CASIKEGPYGITGELFF. The CDR3 bases are TGTGCCAGCATCAAAGAGGGACCCTATGGTATTACCGGGGAGCTGTTTTTT.

Many counts were recorded for this clonotype. The genes are TRBV28 and TRBJ2-1; no clear D gene. CDR1 MDHEN and CDR2 SYDVKM come from the germline V gene. The V gene lost 2 bases and the J gene lost 6 bases, with 8 bases spanning the gap. The CDR3 is 13 residues long. The DNA of the CDR3 is TGTGCCAGCAGTTTAAGTGGCTCCAATGAGCAGTTCTTC. Encoded protein: CASSLSGSNEQFF.

This clonotype was detected ten times or more. The chain uses TRBV12-3 or TRBV12-4 and TRBJ2-5, with TRBD1 identical over 9 bases. The CDR3 is 16 residues long. V lost 3 bases to trimming and J lost 2 bases; unmatched junction nucleotides: 7. The DNA of the CDR3 is TGTGCCAGCAGTTTGGGGACAGGGCCCCCACAAGAGACCCAGTACTTC. Translating it yields CASSLGTGPPQETQYF.

There are many counts of this clonotype. The rearrangement uses TRBV21-1 and TRBJ2-1. TRBV21-1 is noted as a pseudogene. The CDR3 is 11 amino acids. The CDR3 nucleotides are TGTGCCGGATGCACCGACAATGAGCAGTTCTTC. Its translation: CAGCTDNEQFF.

The gene calls are TRBV5-6 and TRBJ2-7; D ambiguous. There are 13 residues in the CDR3. V lost 5 bases and J lost 3, with 12 bases in between. Germline-derived CDR1 and CDR2 are SGHDT and YYEEEE. The CDR3 nucleotides are TGTGCCAGCAGACCCGCGACCCTCTACGAGCAGTACTTC. Encoded protein: CASRPATLYEQYF.

V gene TRBV24-1 combines with J gene TRBJ2-2, with 10 bases identical to TRBD1. The CDR3 consists of 15 residues. Germline values: CDR1 KGHDR, CDR2 SFDVKD. V gave up 4 bases and J gave up 6 bases; unmatched junction bases: 4. CDR3 in DNA: TGTGCCACCAGTGACTGGACAGGGGGGTCCGGGGAGCTGTTTTTT. Its translation: CATSDWTGGSGELFF.

This clonotype appeared many times. J is TRBJ2-5 and V is TRBV25-1; tentatively, D is TRBD1 or TRBD2 (5 bases each). CDR3 length: 17 amino acids. Germline lookup yields CDR1 MGHDK and CDR2 SYGVNS. With 2 bases removed from V and 3 bases from J, the gap between germline ends came to 19 bases. The CDR3 spells CASSEDPRLGVEETQYF. The CDR3 DNA is TGTGCCAGCAGTGAAGACCCCCGTTTGGGGGTTGAAGAGACCCAGTACTTC. Together with reference TRBV25-1 and TRBJ2-5, the CDR3 gives the full variable domain: EADIYQTPRYLVIGTGKKITLECSQTMGHDKMYWYQQDPGMELHLIHYSYGVNSTEKGDLSSESTVSRIRTEHFPLTLESARPSHTSQYLCASSEDPRLGVEETQYFGPGTRLLVL.

This clonotype turned up a few times. A read error may account for a junction end that differs from germline. The CDR3 loop reads CAISFGLAGGSHGIDTQYF. The CDR3 DNA sequence: TGTGCCATCAGTTTTGGACTAGCGGGGGGTTCGCACGGGATAGATACGCAGTATTTT. V usage is TRBV2 and J usage is TRBJ2-3; TRBD2 matches 14 bases. There are 19 residues in the CDR3. From germline, CDR1 is SNHLY and CDR2 FYNNEI.

This clonotype was seen many times. The V call is TRBV29-1, the J call TRBJ1-3; D remains ambiguous. CDR3 length: 14 residues. The V gene's germline CDR1 is SQVTM and CDR2 ANQGSEA. Trimming stripped 5 bases from V and 0 bases from J, with 11 bases between. The CDR3 loop is CSVRPTLSGNTIYF. The CDR3 DNA reads TGCAGCGTTAGACCGACACTCTCTGGAAACACCATATATTTT.

This clonotype was observed many times. The V call is TRBV7-8, the J call TRBJ2-7, with 7 bases lining up with TRBD2. The CDR3 runs 14 residues. CDR1 and CDR2 (germline): SGHVS, FQNEAQ. Trimming took 2 bases from V and 5 from J; bases not matched to a gene: 6. The DNA of the CDR3 is TGTGCCAGCAGCTTAAGTCTAGCGGTCCACGAGCAGTACTTC. It encodes CASSLSLAVHEQYF.

This clonotype has at least ten counts. The gene calls are TRBV6-5 and TRBJ2-2, with D possibly matching TRBD2 (6 bases). Germline values: CDR1 MNHEY, CDR2 SVGAGI. Trimming took off 0 bases at V and 5 bases at J, with 16 bases between the two ends. The CDR3 loop spans 17 amino acids. CDR3 bases: TGTGCCAGCAGTTACTCGATTAGTGGGGGGAGGACCGGGGAGCTGTTTTTT. The encoded protein is CASSYSISGGRTGELFF.

The rearrangement uses TRBV5-4 and TRBJ2-5; TRBD2 is a possible D gene (5 bases). Germline CDR1 SGHNT, CDR2 YYREEE (reference sequence). CDR3 length equals 13 residues. Trimming pared 8 bases from V and 5 bases from J, leaving 16 bases between. The DNA for the CDR3 is TGTGCCAGGGGCTCCGGGGTTCTGGAGACCCAGTACTTC. Translation: CARGSGVLETQYF.

This clonotype has a count of ten or more. CDR3 protein: CSADTQYF. CDR3 nucleotide sequence: TGCAGCGCAGATACGCAGTATTTT. The chain joins TRBV29-1 to TRBJ2-3, with D hard to call. The length of the CDR3 is 8 residues. Germline V gene data show CDR1 as SQVTM and CDR2 as ANQGSEA. V gave up 7 bases and J gave up 4 bases, with 0 bases separating them.

This clonotype was detected many times. V and J are TRBV20-1 and TRBJ1-2, with D tentatively TRBD1 (6 bases). Germline loops: CDR1 DFQATT, CDR2 SNEGSKA (reference sequence). The CDR3 is made up of 12 amino acids. Deletions cut 7 bases from V and 8 bases from J, with 17 bases between. The CDR3 is CSVGTPGGGYTF. The DNA of the CDR3 is TGCAGTGTCGGGACACCTGGAGGCGGCTACACCTTC.

This clonotype appeared many times. The rearrangement uses TRBV10-3 and TRBJ1-1, with TRBD1 matching over 7 bases. V shed 4 bases, J shed 4 bases, and the junction held 9 bases outside the gene matches. The V gene's germline CDR1 is ENHRY and CDR2 SYGVKD. The CDR3 runs 15 residues. This CDR3 is CAISAQGVVGTEAFF. CDR3 bases: TGTGCCATCAGTGCCCAGGGGGTGGTAGGCACTGAAGCTTTCTTT.

This clonotype was seen repeatedly, ten times or more. The chain has TRBV5-1 and TRBJ2-7; D possibly corresponds to TRBD1 (5 bases). V was pared by 0 bases and J by 1 base, with 11 bases between. This CDR3 has 15 amino acids. The V gene's germline CDR1 is SGHRS and CDR2 YFSETQ. The CDR3 loop is CASSLGSGLSYEQYF. For the CDR3, the DNA is TGCGCCAGCAGCTTGGGGTCAGGGCTATCCTACGAGCAGTACTTC.

This clonotype was detected a few times. The V gene is TRBV24-1, the J gene TRBJ2-3; perhaps TRBD1 as D (5 bases). Trimming stripped 3 bases from V and 1 base from J, with 10 bases between. Germline CDR1 is KGHDR and CDR2 is SFDVKD. The CDR3 is 15 amino acids. CDR3 bases: TGTGCCACCAGTGATAAGGGGTACGGCACAGATACGCAGTATTTT. This codes for CATSDKGYGTDTQYF.